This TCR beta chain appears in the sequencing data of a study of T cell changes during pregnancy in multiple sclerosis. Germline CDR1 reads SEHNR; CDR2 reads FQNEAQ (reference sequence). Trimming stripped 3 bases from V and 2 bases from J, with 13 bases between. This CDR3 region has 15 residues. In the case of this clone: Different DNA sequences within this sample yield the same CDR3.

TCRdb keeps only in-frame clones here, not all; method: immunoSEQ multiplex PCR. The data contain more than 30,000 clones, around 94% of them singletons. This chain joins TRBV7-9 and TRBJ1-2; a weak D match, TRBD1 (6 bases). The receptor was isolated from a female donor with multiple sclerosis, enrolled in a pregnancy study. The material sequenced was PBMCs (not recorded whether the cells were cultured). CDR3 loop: CASSFSGGLNYGYTF. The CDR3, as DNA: TGTGCCAGCAGCTTTTCCGGGGGGCTAAACTATGGCTACACCTTC.